The source of this T cell receptor beta chain is a study of regulatory T cells in long-lasting Graves disease. There are a few counts of this clonotype. The CDR3 is made up of 16 amino acids. Per the germline V gene, CDR1 is ENHRY and CDR2 is SYGVKD. V lost 3 bases, J lost 2 bases, and 16 bases lay in between. The time point was: newly diagnosed GD, antithyroid drugs for less than 3 months. From RNA extracted from PBMCs, the TCR library was made. In building TCR beta libraries, iRepertoire HTBI primers were used together with Arm-PCR of CDR3 regions. Using its own MiXCR run on the multiplex PCR reads, TCRdb lists one record per CDR3 protein. Of roughly 530,000 distinct CDR3 sequences detected, around 16% appear once; the ten largest clones hold approximately 25%. These data also formed part of another study, on T cells in Graves' hyperthyroidism and ophthalmopathy.

The chain employs TRBV10-3 and TRBJ1-1, with D tentatively TRBD1 (5 bases). The TCR sequence derives from a woman aged 35-65 years with Graves disease. Sequences were derived from peripheral blood mononuclear cells (PBMCs), sampled at new diagnosis, from a patient treated with antithyroid drugs. CDR3 protein: CAISDTWDPKNTEAFF. The CDR3 DNA sequence: TGTGCCATCAGTGATACGTGGGACCCAAAAAACACTGAAGCTTTCTTT.